What follows are 16 T cell receptor beta chains derived from one specimen sequenced in a study of OX40 agonist ivuxolimab in advanced cancers. Clones were read by immunoSEQ multiplex PCR, and TCRdb kept only the in-frame ones, dropping some. The repertoire consists of around 64,000 clones, with roughly 84% occurring once and the leading ten covering approximately 8%. The material was CD4+ or CD8+ T cells sorted from blood, obtained in a trial of the OX40 agonist ivuxolimab. The receptors derive from an adult with an advanced solid tumor such as melanoma, head and neck, liver or kidney cancer.

This clone was seen once. This chain links TRBV7-2 with TRBJ1-1; 9 positions agree with TRBD1. Trimming cost V 4 bases and J 4 bases; bases outside gene matches: 4. Germline assignment: CDR1 SGHTA and CDR2 FQGNSA. CDR3 length: 14 amino acids. CDR3 loop: CASSSWTGVTEAFF. The DNA for the CDR3 is TGTGCCAGCAGCTCCTGGACAGGGGTCACTGAAGCTTTCTTT.

This clone was seen ten or more times. The gene calls are TRBV6-5 and TRBJ1-2, with D perhaps matching TRBD1 (5 bases). Germline lookup yields CDR1 MNHEY and CDR2 SVGAGI. Trimming removed 2 bases at V and 10 bases at J, with 17 bases between. The CDR3 covers 14 residues. The CDR3 region has the DNA TGTGCCAGCAGTTACGACGGGACGAGAAGTTTCTACACCTTC. As protein: CASSYDGTRSFYTF.

In its sample, this clone was seen a few times. The chain couples TRBV14 to TRBJ2-5; TRBD2 agrees at 15 bases. V dropped 1 base and J dropped 5; count of bases not matched to a gene: 5. In germline, CDR1 is SGHDN, CDR2 FVKESK. The CDR3 runs to 17 residues. The CDR3 spells CASSQGTSGRASETQYF. In DNA, the CDR3 is TGTGCCAGCAGCCAAGGGACTAGCGGGAGGGCCAGTGAGACCCAGTACTTC. Filled out from reference TRBV14 and TRBJ2-5, the complete variable domain reads EAGVTQFPSHSVIEKGQTVTLRCDPISGHDNLYWYRRVMGKEIKFLLHFVKESKQDESGMPNNRFLAERTGGTYSTLKVQPAELEDSGVYFCASSQGTSGRASETQYFGPGTRLLVL.

This clone was detected only a few times. The J gene is TRBJ1-1, the V gene TRBV11-1; the D is unclear. The V end was cut by 1 base, the J end by 0 bases, with 3 bases between. CDR3 length equals 13 residues. Germline V lookup: CDR1 SGHAT, CDR2 FQDESV (reference sequence). The CDR3 region is CASSLEMNTEAFF. The CDR3 DNA is TGTGCCAGCAGCTTAGAGATGAACACTGAAGCTTTCTTT.

This chain connects TRBV18 to TRBJ2-1; D is perhaps TRBD2 (5 bases). V shed 4 bases and J shed 15 bases, with 16 bases lying between them. Germline V gives CDR1 KGHSH, CDR2 LQKENI. The CDR3 is 12 amino acids. CDR3 in amino acids: CASSHTQGLGFF. The CDR3, as DNA: TGTGCCAGCTCACACACACAAGGACTTGGGTTCTTC.

This clone was seen only a few times. The rearrangement links TRBV6-5 to TRBJ1-5, with 7 bases fitting TRBD1. Germline loops: CDR1 MNHEY, CDR2 SVGAGI. J was trimmed by 2 bases and V by 5 bases; bases with no gene match: 6. The CDR3 extends over 15 amino acids. CDR3 sequence reads: CASSPDRARNQPQHF. The CDR3 region has the DNA TGTGCCAGCAGTCCTGACAGGGCGCGCAATCAGCCCCAGCATTTT.

V and J are TRBV7-8 and TRBJ2-3; no firm D call. The germline gives CDR1 SGHVS, CDR2 FQNEAQ. Trimming left V 4 bases short and J 0 bases short, with 5 bases between. CDR3 length: 13 residues. The CDR3 DNA follows: TGTGCCAGCAGCTCATATAGCACAGATACGCAGTATTTT. Translating gives CASSSYSTDTQYF.

The chain joins TRBV29-1 to TRBJ2-1; possibly TRBD1 for D (5 bases). V shed 7 bases and J shed 4 bases, with 23 bases lying between them. The CDR3 has 16 residues. CDR1 and CDR2 (germline): SQVTM, ANQGSEA. In DNA form, the CDR3 reads TGCAGCGCCGACCCACAGGATCTCCTAGGTTACAATGAGCAGTTCTTC. Its translation: CSADPQDLLGYNEQFF.

The chain employs TRBV9 and TRBJ1-5; the D gene is possibly TRBD1 (6 bases). The V end was cut by 0 bases, the J end by 3 bases, with 10 bases between. CDR1 and CDR2 (germline): SGDLS, YYNGEE. The CDR3 is made up of 15 amino acids. In nucleotides, the CDR3 is TGTGCCAGCAGCGTAGAGGGGGGGTCCAATCAGCCCCAGCATTTT. Translating it yields CASSVEGGSNQPQHF.

As concerns this clone: One end of the junction varies from germline; a read error may be responsible. This chain connects TRBV9 to TRBJ2-7; TRBD2 agrees at 13 bases. Germline V CDR1 and CDR2: SGDLS, YYNGEE. The CDR3 is made up of 15 amino acids. The CDR3 loop is CASSIGLAGEGERWF. The CDR3 DNA sequence: TGTGCCAGCAGCATCGGACTAGCGGGAGAGGGGGAGAGGTGGTTC.

The rearrangement joins TRBV6-4 to TRBJ2-1; 8 bases map to TRBD2. Per germline, CDR1 MRHNA and CDR2 SNTAGT. With 5 bases clipped from V and 10 bases from J, the junction kept 10 bases outside the gene matches. This CDR3 contains 14 residues. The CDR3 DNA follows: TGTGCCAGCAGTCGGGGAGCGGGGGTTATGGAGCAGTTCTTC. It specifies CASSRGAGVMEQFF.

This clone was recorded a few times. The V gene is TRBV5-1, the J gene TRBJ1-4; D is unclear. The germline V gene has CDR1 SGHRS and CDR2 YFSETQ. This CDR3 is built from 13 residues. V lost 0 bases, J lost 7 bases, and 7 bases lay in between. Here the CDR3 DNA reads TGCGCCAGCAGCTTGGGAAGATCTGAAAAACTGTTTTTT. As protein: CASSLGRSEKLFF.

The CDR3 DNA sequence: TGTGCCAGCAGATCCGGGACAGTCGACGAGCAGTACTTC. This sequence encodes CASRSGTVDEQYF. The chain joins TRBV28 to TRBJ2-7; 7 bases are shared with TRBD1. CDR3 length: 13 residues. After removal of 6 bases from V and 5 bases from J, the junction contained 7 bases not matched to a gene. From germline, CDR1 is MDHEN and CDR2 SYDVKM.

The chain has TRBV6-6 and TRBJ2-3; 10 nucleotides match TRBD1. The germline gives CDR1 MNHNY, CDR2 SVGAGI (reference sequence). This CDR3 contains 16 residues. Germline trimming cut 6 bases from V and 7 bases from J; bases unmatched to any gene: 13. CDR3 region: CASRDHGQGVANTQYF. The DNA of the CDR3 is TGTGCCAGCAGGGACCATGGACAGGGGGTGGCAAATACGCAGTATTTT.

V gene TRBV5-1 combines with J gene TRBJ1-1; D gene unclear. Germline CDR1 is SGHRS and CDR2 is YFSETQ. V lost 0 bases, J lost 0 bases, and 6 bases lay in between. The CDR3 extends over 14 amino acids. The CDR3 region has the DNA TGCGCCAGCAGCTTGGAGCGGGTGAACACTGAAGCTTTCTTT. It specifies CASSLERVNTEAFF.

The chain employs TRBV18 and TRBJ1-6; D may be TRBD1 (5 bases). The germline V gene has CDR1 KGHSH and CDR2 LQKENI. V dropped 3 bases and J dropped 1 base, with 13 bases sitting between them. The CDR3 contains 17 residues. The CDR3: CASSPAMGGSYNSPLHF. The CDR3 coding sequence is TGTGCCAGCTCACCCGCAATGGGGGGATCCTATAATTCACCCCTCCACTTT. Looking up the rest from reference TRBV18 and TRBJ1-6 gives the full variable domain: NAGVMQNPRHLVRRRGQEARLRCSPMKGHSHVYWYRQLPEEGLKFMVYLQKENIIDESGMPKERFSAEFPKEGPSILRIQQVVRGDSAAYFCASSPAMGGSYNSPLHFGNGTRLTVT.